The rows below give T cell receptor beta chains drawn from one sample of a study of T cell repertoires in cytomegalovirus infection. The antigens of these receptors remain unknown. TCRdb re-derived calls from the reads in MiXCR, one entry per CDR3 protein. The sample holds hundreds of thousands of distinct CDR3 sequences, around 30% seen once. The source was cultured PBMCs, collected from culture after CMV antigen stimulation. The receptor source for this set is a human donor in good health (CMV status not recorded). Some clones in this sample may be carry-over from other donors' samples. Each CDR3 is given with its conserved first and last residue. Each record gives: D gene, clone size, J gene, V gene, CDR3 protein, CDR3 DNA. D genes are given only for firm matches. Some rows have no size entry. The others give once, few or many, or a class for an expanded clone.

d_call: TRBD2
clone_size: NA
j_call: TRBJ2-3
v_call: TRBV6-1
cdr3_aa: CASSEAIGLVFSDTQYF
cdr3_nt: TGTGCCAGCAGTGAAGCGATTGGACTAGTGTTCTCAGATACGCAGTATTTT

d_call: NA
clone_size: NA
j_call: TRBJ1-6
v_call: TRBV7-6
cdr3_aa: CASSGRGQGRSPLHF
cdr3_nt: TGTGCCAGCAGCGGACGGGGGCAGGGTCGATCACCCCTCCACTTT

d_call: TRBD1
clone_size: many
j_call: TRBJ1-5
v_call: TRBV7-2
cdr3_aa: CASSLGTGEQPQHF
cdr3_nt: TGTGCCAGCAGCTTGGGGACAGGGGAGCAGCCCCAGCATTTT

d_call: TRBD1
clone_size: NA
j_call: TRBJ2-1
v_call: TRBV20-1
cdr3_aa: CSSWTGNEQFF
cdr3_nt: TGCAGCTCCTGGACAGGGAATGAGCAGTTCTTC

d_call: NA
clone_size: NA
j_call: TRBJ1-5
v_call: TRBV2
cdr3_aa: CASSIKGNQPQHF
cdr3_nt: TGTGCCAGCAGTATTAAGGGGAATCAGCCCCAGCATTTT

d_call: TRBD2
clone_size: NA
j_call: TRBJ2-7
v_call: TRBV7-8
cdr3_aa: CASSLVPPGTSYEQYF
cdr3_nt: TGTGCCAGCAGCTTAGTCCCCCCCGGGACTAGCTACGAGCAGTACTTC

d_call: TRBD1
clone_size: NA
j_call: TRBJ2-4
v_call: TRBV7-8
cdr3_aa: CASSLRTGGPTAKNIQYF
cdr3_nt: TGTGCCAGCAGCTTAAGGACAGGGGGCCCCACAGCCAAAAACATTCAGTACTTC

d_call: TRBD1
clone_size: many
j_call: TRBJ1-4
v_call: TRBV7-2
cdr3_aa: CASSPLDRGREKLFF
cdr3_nt: TGTGCCAGCAGCCCCCTAGACAGGGGGCGCGAAAAACTGTTTTTT

d_call: NA
clone_size: few
j_call: TRBJ1-1
v_call: TRBV20-1
cdr3_aa: CSASLQGRDPNTEAFF
cdr3_nt: TGCAGTGCTAGTTTGCAGGGCCGGGATCCGAACACTGAAGCTTTCTTT

d_call: NA
clone_size: once
j_call: TRBJ2-7
v_call: TRBV12-3/TRBV12-4
cdr3_aa: CASRTNHYEQYF
cdr3_nt: TGTGCCAGCAGAACCAACCACTACGAGCAGTACTTC

d_call: NA
clone_size: NA
j_call: TRBJ2-1
v_call: TRBV7-2
cdr3_aa: CASSLVIFRRDRDDEQFF
cdr3_nt: TGTGCCAGCAGCTTAGTTATTTTTAGGCGGGACAGAGACGATGAGCAGTTCTTC

d_call: TRBD1
clone_size: few
j_call: TRBJ2-7
v_call: TRBV7-8
cdr3_aa: CASSLDRGREQYF
cdr3_nt: TGTGCCAGCAGCTTAGACAGGGGACGCGAGCAGTACTTC

d_call: NA
clone_size: once
j_call: TRBJ2-7
v_call: TRBV6-6
cdr3_aa: CASSYDPEYYEQYF
cdr3_nt: TGTGCCAGCAGTTATGATCCGGAATACTACGAGCAGTACTTC

d_call: NA
clone_size: NA
j_call: TRBJ1-2
v_call: TRBV6-6
cdr3_aa: CASSYSQSGGGYHGYTF
cdr3_nt: TGTGCCAGCAGTTACTCGCAGTCTGGCGGGGGGTACCATGGCTACACCTTC

d_call: NA
clone_size: NA
j_call: TRBJ1-1
v_call: TRBV5-3
cdr3_aa: CASSFSSRPEAFF
cdr3_nt: TGTGCCAGCAGCTTTTCCTCACGCCCTGAAGCTTTCTTT

d_call: NA
clone_size: NA
j_call: TRBJ2-1
v_call: TRBV11-2
cdr3_aa: CASSLLSREEQFF
cdr3_nt: TGTGCCAGCAGCCTACTTAGCCGGGAAGAGCAGTTCTTC

d_call: TRBD1
clone_size: many
j_call: TRBJ2-7
v_call: TRBV7-2
cdr3_aa: CASSYTGQGPYEQYF
cdr3_nt: TGTGCCAGCAGCTATACGGGACAGGGACCCTACGAGCAGTACTTC

d_call: NA
clone_size: NA
j_call: TRBJ1-1
v_call: TRBV6-2/TRBV6-3
cdr3_aa: CASSYSGTMNTEAFF
cdr3_nt: TGTGCCAGCAGTTACTCGGGGACCATGAACACTGAAGCTTTCTTT

d_call: NA
clone_size: few
j_call: TRBJ1-4
v_call: TRBV7-9
cdr3_aa: CASSFSWEEKLFF
cdr3_nt: TGTGCCAGCAGCTTTTCATGGGAGGAAAAACTGTTTTTT

d_call: NA
clone_size: NA
j_call: TRBJ1-1
v_call: TRBV5-4
cdr3_aa: CASSLAGSSPTF
cdr3_nt: TGTGCCAGCAGCTTGGCGGGCAGCAGCCCCACTTTT

d_call: TRBD2
clone_size: NA
j_call: TRBJ2-2
v_call: TRBV7-2
cdr3_aa: CASSLAPAGLASGELFF
cdr3_nt: TGTGCCAGCAGCTTAGCGCCGGCGGGACTAGCCTCCGGGGAGCTGTTTTTT

d_call: NA
clone_size: NA
j_call: TRBJ1-5
v_call: TRBV7-2
cdr3_aa: CASSLGQVTNQPQHF
cdr3_nt: TGTGCCAGCAGCTTAGGACAGGTTACCAATCAGCCCCAGCATTTT

d_call: NA
clone_size: few
j_call: TRBJ1-1
v_call: TRBV30
cdr3_aa: CAWSVYTEAFF
cdr3_nt: TGTGCCTGGAGTGTATATACTGAAGCTTTCTTT

d_call: NA
clone_size: few
j_call: TRBJ1-1
v_call: TRBV11-2
cdr3_aa: CASSWDADEAFF
cdr3_nt: TGTGCCAGCAGCTGGGATGCTGATGAAGCTTTCTTT

d_call: NA
clone_size: NA
j_call: TRBJ2-2
v_call: TRBV5-1
cdr3_aa: CASSLAETGILVRELFF
cdr3_nt: TGCGCCAGCAGCTTGGCCGAGACAGGCATCCTTGTCCGGGAGCTGTTTTTT

d_call: TRBD2
clone_size: many
j_call: TRBJ2-3
v_call: TRBV6-1
cdr3_aa: CASRGTSGGPDTQYF
cdr3_nt: TGTGCCAGCAGGGGGACTAGCGGGGGACCAGATACGCAGTATTTT

d_call: NA
clone_size: few
j_call: TRBJ2-1
v_call: TRBV4-3
cdr3_aa: CASSQDYYNEQFF
cdr3_nt: TGCGCCAGCAGCCAAGACTACTACAATGAGCAGTTCTTC

d_call: TRBD1
clone_size: NA
j_call: TRBJ1-1
v_call: TRBV7-9
cdr3_aa: CASSYGQGSTEAFF
cdr3_nt: TGTGCCAGCAGCTACGGACAGGGAAGCACTGAAGCTTTCTTT

d_call: TRBD2
clone_size: NA
j_call: TRBJ2-3
v_call: TRBV6-5
cdr3_aa: CAAGLAADTQYF
cdr3_nt: TGTGCCGCGGGTCTAGCGGCAGATACGCAGTATTTT

d_call: TRBD1
clone_size: NA
j_call: TRBJ1-2
v_call: TRBV7-8
cdr3_aa: CASSLSGQGADGYTF
cdr3_nt: TGTGCCAGCAGCTTATCCGGACAGGGGGCGGATGGCTACACCTTC

d_call: TRBD2
clone_size: NA
j_call: TRBJ2-7
v_call: TRBV6-6
cdr3_aa: CASSPASGGGEQYF
cdr3_nt: TGTGCCAGCAGCCCCGCTAGCGGAGGTGGCGAGCAGTACTTC

d_call: NA
clone_size: NA
j_call: TRBJ1-2
v_call: TRBV4-1
cdr3_aa: CASSQDGTWPGGYTF
cdr3_nt: TGCGCCAGCAGCCAAGATGGGACTTGGCCGGGTGGCTACACCTTC

d_call: NA
clone_size: few
j_call: TRBJ1-1
v_call: TRBV7-8
cdr3_aa: CASSLVGKRENTEAFF
cdr3_nt: TGTGCCAGCAGCTTAGTCGGAAAGCGGGAGAACACTGAAGCTTTCTTT

d_call: NA
clone_size: NA
j_call: TRBJ2-6
v_call: TRBV11-2
cdr3_aa: CASSFPPGGANVLTF
cdr3_nt: TGTGCCAGCAGCTTTCCCCCGGGAGGGGCCAACGTCCTGACTTTC

d_call: NA
clone_size: NA
j_call: TRBJ1-2
v_call: TRBV2
cdr3_aa: CASSEEGPPTVGYTF
cdr3_nt: TGTGCCAGCAGTGAAGAAGGACCCCCGACGGTTGGCTACACCTTC

d_call: NA
clone_size: NA
j_call: TRBJ1-1
v_call: TRBV20-1
cdr3_aa: CSARDREGRTEAFF
cdr3_nt: TGCAGTGCTAGAGATCGCGAGGGGCGGACTGAAGCTTTCTTT

d_call: TRBD2
clone_size: few
j_call: TRBJ2-1
v_call: TRBV5-6
cdr3_aa: CASSSGDGGGYNEQFF
cdr3_nt: TGTGCCAGCAGCTCAGGGGACGGGGGGGGTTACAATGAGCAGTTCTTC

d_call: NA
clone_size: NA
j_call: TRBJ1-2
v_call: TRBV20-1
cdr3_aa: CSAGGTRGYGYTF
cdr3_nt: TGCTCTGCAGGTGGGACCAGAGGGTATGGCTACACCTTC

d_call: TRBD1
clone_size: few
j_call: TRBJ1-6
v_call: TRBV20-1
cdr3_aa: CSAIRNRGYNSPLHF
cdr3_nt: TGCAGTGCTATCAGAAACAGGGGGTATAATTCACCCCTCCACTTT